This T cell receptor (beta chain) appears in the sequencing data of a study of T cell changes during pregnancy in multiple sclerosis. Trimming cost V 2 bases and J 11 bases, with 15 bases left between them. The CDR3 sequence is 13 residues long. From germline, CDR1 is MDHEN and CDR2 SYDVKM. TCRdb's table, derived via immunoSEQ multiplex PCR, lists solely in-frame clones and lacks some. The sample records around 100,000 clones, about 90% being singletons. The material sequenced was peripheral blood, taken after pregnancy. V gene TRBV28 combines with J gene TRBJ1-1, with D possibly being TRBD1 (6 bases). This receptor was identified in a female donor with multiple sclerosis, enrolled in a pregnancy study. CDR3 region: CASSLEDSLVAFF. The CDR3 nucleotides read TGTGCCAGCAGTTTAGAGGACAGCTTGGTGGCTTTCTTT.